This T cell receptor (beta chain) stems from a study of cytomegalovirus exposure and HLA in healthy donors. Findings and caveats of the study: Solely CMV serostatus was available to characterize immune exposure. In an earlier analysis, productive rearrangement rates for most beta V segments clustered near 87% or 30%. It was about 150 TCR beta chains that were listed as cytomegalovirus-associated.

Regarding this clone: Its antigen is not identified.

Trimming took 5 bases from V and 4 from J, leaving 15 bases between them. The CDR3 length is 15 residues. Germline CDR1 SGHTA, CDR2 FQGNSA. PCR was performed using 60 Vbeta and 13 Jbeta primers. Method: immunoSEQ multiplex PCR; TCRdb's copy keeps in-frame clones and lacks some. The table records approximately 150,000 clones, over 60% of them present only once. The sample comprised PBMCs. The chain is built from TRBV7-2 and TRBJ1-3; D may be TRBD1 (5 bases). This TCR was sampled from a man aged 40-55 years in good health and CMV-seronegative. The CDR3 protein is CASSRGVLRGNTIYF. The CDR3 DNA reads TGTGCCAGCAGCCGGGGGGTTTTGAGGGGAAACACCATATATTTT. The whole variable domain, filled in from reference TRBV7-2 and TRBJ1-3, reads GAGVSQSPSNKVTEKGKDVELRCDPISGHTALYWYRQSLGQGLEFLIYFQGNSAPDKSGLPSDRFSAERTGGSVSTLTIQRTQQEDSAVYLCASSRGVLRGNTIYFGEGSWLTVV.